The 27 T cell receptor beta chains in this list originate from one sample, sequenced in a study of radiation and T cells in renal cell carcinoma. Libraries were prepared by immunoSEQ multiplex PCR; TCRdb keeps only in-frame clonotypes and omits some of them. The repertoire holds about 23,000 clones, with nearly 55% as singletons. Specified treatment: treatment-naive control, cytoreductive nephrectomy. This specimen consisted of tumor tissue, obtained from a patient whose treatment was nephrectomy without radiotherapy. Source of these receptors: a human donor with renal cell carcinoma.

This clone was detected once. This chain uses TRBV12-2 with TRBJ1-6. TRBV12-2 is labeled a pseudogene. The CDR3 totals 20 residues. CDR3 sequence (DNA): TGTGCAAGTCGCTTTTACCTCGGGCCCGAACAGAGGGAAGAGAATTCACCCCTCCACTTT. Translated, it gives CASRFYLGPEQREENSPLHF.

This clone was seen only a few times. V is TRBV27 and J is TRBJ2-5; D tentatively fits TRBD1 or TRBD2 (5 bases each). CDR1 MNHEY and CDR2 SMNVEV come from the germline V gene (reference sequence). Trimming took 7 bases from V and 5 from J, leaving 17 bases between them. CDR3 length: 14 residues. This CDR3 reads CASKGLGEGETQYF. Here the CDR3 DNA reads TGTGCCAGCAAGGGGTTAGGTGAGGGGGAGACCCAGTACTTC.

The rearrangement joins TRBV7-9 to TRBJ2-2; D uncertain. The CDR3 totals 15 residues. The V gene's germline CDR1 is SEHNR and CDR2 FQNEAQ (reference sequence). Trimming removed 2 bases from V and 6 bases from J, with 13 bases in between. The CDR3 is CASSLQETRPGELFF. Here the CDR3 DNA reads TGTGCCAGCAGCTTACAGGAAACAAGGCCCGGGGAGCTGTTTTTT.

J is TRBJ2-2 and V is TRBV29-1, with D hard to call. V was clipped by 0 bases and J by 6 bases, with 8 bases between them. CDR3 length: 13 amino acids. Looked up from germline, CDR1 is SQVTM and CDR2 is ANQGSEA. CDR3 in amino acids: CSVEDPGAGELFF. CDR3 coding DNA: TGCAGCGTTGAAGATCCTGGGGCCGGGGAGCTGTTTTTT.

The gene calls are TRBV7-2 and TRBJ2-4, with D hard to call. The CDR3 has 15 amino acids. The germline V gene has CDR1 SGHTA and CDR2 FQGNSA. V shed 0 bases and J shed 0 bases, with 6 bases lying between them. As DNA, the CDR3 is TGTGCCAGCAGCTTAGCAGGGCTAGCCAAAAACATTCAGTACTTC. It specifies CASSLAGLAKNIQYF.

DNA of the CDR3: TGTGCCAGCAGTTACGGTCTGGCCTACGAGCAGTACTTC. It translates to CASSYGLAYEQYF. J is TRBJ2-7 and V is TRBV6-5, with unresolved D. The V end lost 2 bases, the J end lost 2 bases, and 7 bases lay between the germline ends. Germline V gives CDR1 MNHEY, CDR2 SVGAGI. The CDR3 has 13 amino acids.

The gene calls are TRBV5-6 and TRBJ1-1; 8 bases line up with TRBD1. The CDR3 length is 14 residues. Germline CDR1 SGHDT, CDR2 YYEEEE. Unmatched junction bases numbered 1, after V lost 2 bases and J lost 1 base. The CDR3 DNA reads TGTGCCAGCAGCTTCGGACAGGGGAACACTGAAGCTTTCTTT. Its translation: CASSFGQGNTEAFF.

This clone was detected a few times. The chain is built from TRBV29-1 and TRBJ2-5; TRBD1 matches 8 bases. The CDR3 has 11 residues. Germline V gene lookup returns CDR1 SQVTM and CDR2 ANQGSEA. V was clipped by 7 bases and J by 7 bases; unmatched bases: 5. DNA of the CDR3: TGCAGCGGGACAGGGAGAGGGACCCAGTACTTC. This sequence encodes CSGTGRGTQYF. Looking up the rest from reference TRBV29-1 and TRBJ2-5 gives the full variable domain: SAVISQKPSRDICQRGTSLTIQCQVDSQVTMMFWYRQQPGQSLTLIATANQGSEATYESGFVIDKFPISRPNLTFSTLTVSNMSPEDSSIYLCSGTGRGTQYFGPGTRLLVL.

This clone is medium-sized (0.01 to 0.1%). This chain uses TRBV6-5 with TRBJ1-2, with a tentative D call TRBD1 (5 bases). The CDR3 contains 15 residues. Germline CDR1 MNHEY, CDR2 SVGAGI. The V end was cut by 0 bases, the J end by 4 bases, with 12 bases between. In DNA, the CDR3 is TGTGCCAGCAGTTACTCTGCAGGGCGGGCCTATGGCTACACCTTC. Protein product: CASSYSAGRAYGYTF.

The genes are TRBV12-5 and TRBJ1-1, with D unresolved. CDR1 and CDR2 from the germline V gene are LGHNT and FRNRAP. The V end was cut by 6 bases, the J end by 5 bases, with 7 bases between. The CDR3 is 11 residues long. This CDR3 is CASGWGTEAFF. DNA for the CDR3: TGTGCTAGTGGGTGGGGAACTGAAGCTTTCTTT.

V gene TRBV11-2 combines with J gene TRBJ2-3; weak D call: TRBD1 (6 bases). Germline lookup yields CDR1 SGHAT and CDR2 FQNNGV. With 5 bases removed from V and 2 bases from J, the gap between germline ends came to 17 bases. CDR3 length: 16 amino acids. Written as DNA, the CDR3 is TGTGCCAGCAGCCTCTCCCAGGGGCGGCCCACAGATACGCAGTATTTT. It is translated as CASSLSQGRPTDTQYF.

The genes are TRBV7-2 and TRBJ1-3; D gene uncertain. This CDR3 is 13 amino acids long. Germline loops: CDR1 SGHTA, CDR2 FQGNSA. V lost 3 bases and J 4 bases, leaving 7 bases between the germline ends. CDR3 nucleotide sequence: TGTGCCAGCAGCTTCTATTTGGGAAACACCATATATTTT. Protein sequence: CASSFYLGNTIYF.

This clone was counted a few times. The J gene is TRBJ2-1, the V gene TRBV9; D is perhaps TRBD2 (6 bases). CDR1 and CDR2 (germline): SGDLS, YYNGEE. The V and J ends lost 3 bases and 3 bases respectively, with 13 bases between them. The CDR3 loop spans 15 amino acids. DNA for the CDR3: TGTGCCAGCAGCGCGACCGGGACTGGCTACAATGAGCAGTTCTTC. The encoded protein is CASSATGTGYNEQFF.

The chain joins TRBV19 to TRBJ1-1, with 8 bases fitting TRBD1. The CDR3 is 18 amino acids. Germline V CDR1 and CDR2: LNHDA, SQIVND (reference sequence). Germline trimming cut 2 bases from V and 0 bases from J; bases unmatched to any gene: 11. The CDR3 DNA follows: TGTGCCAGTAGTATATTTCCTCTGAGGGACAGGATGAACACTGAAGCTTTCTTT. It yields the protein CASSIFPLRDRMNTEAFF.

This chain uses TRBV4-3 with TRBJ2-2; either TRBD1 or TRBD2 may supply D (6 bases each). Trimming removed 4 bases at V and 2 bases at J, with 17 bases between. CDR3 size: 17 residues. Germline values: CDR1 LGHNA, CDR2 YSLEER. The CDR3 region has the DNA TGCGCCAGCAGCCCCCTACCCCCGGGGGCCAACACCGGGGAGCTGTTTTTT. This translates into CASSPLPPGANTGELFF.

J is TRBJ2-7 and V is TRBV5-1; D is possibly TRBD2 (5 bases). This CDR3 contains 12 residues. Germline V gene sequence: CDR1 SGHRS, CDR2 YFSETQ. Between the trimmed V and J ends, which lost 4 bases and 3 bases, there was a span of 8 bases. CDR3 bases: TGCGCCAGCAGCGCCGGGATCTACGAGCAGTACTTC. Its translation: CASSAGIYEQYF.

This CDR3 reads CASSRDSQETQYF. As DNA, the CDR3 is TGTGCCAGCAGTAGGGACAGCCAAGAGACCCAGTACTTC. The chain is built from TRBV2 and TRBJ2-5, with 7 nucleotides matching TRBD1. The trim removed 5 bases at V and 1 base at J, leaving 1 base unmatched. This CDR3 comprises 13 residues. Germline V gene data show CDR1 as SNHLY and CDR2 as FYNNEI.

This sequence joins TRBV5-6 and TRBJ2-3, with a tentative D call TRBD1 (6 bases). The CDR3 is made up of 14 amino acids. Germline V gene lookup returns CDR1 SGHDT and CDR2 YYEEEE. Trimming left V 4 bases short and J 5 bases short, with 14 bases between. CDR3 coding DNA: TGTGCCAGCAGCCTCAGACAGGTCAAAGATACGCAGTATTTT. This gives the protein CASSLRQVKDTQYF.

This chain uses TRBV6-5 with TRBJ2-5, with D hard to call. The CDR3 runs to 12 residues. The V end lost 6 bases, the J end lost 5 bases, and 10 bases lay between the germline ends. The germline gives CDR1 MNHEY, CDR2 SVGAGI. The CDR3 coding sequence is TGTGCCAGCAGCCGGGCGCGGGAGACCCAGTACTTC. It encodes CASSRARETQYF.

For the CDR3, the DNA is TGCGCCAGCAGCCTACAGCCGACAGCCGAGGATACGCAGTATTTT. Its protein is CASSLQPTAEDTQYF. The rearrangement joins TRBV5-1 to TRBJ2-3, with a tentative D call TRBD1 (5 bases). V lost 4 bases, J lost 6 bases, and 18 bases lay in between. The CDR3 totals 15 residues. Germline lookup yields CDR1 SGHRS and CDR2 YFSETQ.

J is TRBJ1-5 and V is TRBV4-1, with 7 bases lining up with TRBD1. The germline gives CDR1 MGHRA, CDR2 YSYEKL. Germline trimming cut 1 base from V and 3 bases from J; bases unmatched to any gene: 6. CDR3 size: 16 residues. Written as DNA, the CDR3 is TGCGCCAGCAGCCAAGCCCCGGGACAGTACAATCAGCCCCAGCATTTT. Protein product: CASSQAPGQYNQPQHF.

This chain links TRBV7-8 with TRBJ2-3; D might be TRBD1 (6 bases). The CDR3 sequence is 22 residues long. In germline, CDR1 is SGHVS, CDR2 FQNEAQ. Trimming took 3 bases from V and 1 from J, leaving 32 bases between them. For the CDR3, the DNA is TGTGCCAGCAGCTTTAGGGTTATAGGGGGTGATCTCCTCCGCGTCGGCACAGATACGCAGTATTTT. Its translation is CASSFRVIGGDLLRVGTDTQYF.

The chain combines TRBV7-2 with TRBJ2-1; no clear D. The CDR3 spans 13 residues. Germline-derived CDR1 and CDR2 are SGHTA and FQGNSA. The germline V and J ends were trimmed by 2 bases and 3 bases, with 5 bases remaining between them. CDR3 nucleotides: TGTGCCAGCAGCTTAAGCAACTACAATGAGCAGTTCTTC. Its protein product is CASSLSNYNEQFF.

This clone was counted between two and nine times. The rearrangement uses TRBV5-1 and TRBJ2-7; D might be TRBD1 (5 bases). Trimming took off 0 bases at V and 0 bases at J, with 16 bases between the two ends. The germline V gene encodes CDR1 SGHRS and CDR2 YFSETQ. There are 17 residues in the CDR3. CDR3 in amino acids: CASSLGSAGPISYEQYF. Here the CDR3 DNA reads TGCGCCAGCAGCTTGGGATCCGCAGGGCCCATCTCCTACGAGCAGTACTTC.

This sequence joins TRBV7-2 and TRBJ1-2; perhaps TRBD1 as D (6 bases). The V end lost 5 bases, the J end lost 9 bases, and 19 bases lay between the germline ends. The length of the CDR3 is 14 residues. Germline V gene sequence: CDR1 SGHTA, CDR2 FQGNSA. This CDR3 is CASSRGGGRGSYTF. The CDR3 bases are TGTGCCAGCAGCCGCGGCGGGGGGCGTGGTAGCTACACCTTC. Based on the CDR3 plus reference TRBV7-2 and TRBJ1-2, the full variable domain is GAGVSQSPSNKVTEKGKDVELRCDPISGHTALYWYRQSLGQGLEFLIYFQGNSAPDKSGLPSDRFSAERTGGSVSTLTIQRTQQEDSAVYLCASSRGGGRGSYTFGSGTRLTVV.

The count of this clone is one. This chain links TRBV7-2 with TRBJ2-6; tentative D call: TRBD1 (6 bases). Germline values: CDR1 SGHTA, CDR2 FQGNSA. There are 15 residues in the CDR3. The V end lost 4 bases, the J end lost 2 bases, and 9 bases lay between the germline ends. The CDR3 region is CASSYRAAGANVLTF. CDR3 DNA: TGTGCCAGCAGCTACAGGGCGGCTGGGGCCAACGTCCTGACTTTC.

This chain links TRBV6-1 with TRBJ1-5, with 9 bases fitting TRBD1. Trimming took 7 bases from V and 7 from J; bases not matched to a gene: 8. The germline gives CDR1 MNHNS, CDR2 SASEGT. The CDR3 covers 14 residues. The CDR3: CASTDRGKEQPQHF. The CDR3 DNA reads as TGTGCCAGCACCGACAGGGGGAAGGAACAGCCCCAGCATTTT.